The source of this T cell receptor (beta chain) is a study of graft-versus-host responses after intestinal transplantation. Study as a whole: As for transplant type, recipients had multivisceral, liver-intestinal, or isolated intestinal grafts. All recipients were given anti-thymocyte globulin induction, and tacrolimus and steroids were then administered for about three years. Study-wide findings and caveats: Detection of GvH clones occurred in recipient marrow, and some had their first appearance in ileum or blood.

In the case of this clone: The antigen is unknown.

In germline, CDR1 is LGHNA, CDR2 YSLEER. The CDR3 totals 15 residues. The V gene end was trimmed by 0 bases and the J gene end by 6 bases; junction bases not matched to a gene: 7. The assay was immunoSEQ multiplex PCR, and TCRdb's table has in-frame clones only and misses some. The sample carries nearly 95,000 clones, 85% to 95% recorded once. This chain uses TRBV4-3 with TRBJ1-2; 7 nucleotides agree with TRBD1. The sequenced sample was unstimulated CD8+ T cells sorted from spleen or lymph node cells, obtained before intestinal transplant. The source of this sequence is a human donor who received an intestinal transplant. The CDR3 loop is CASSQDRDSRNGYTF. DNA for the CDR3: TGCGCCAGCAGCCAAGACCGGGACAGTCGTAATGGCTACACCTTC.